These T cell receptor beta chains were read from a single sample in a study of blood T cells in healthy people across ages. A single record per CDR3 protein comes from TCRdb applying MiXCR to the 5' RACE reads. The sample holds 500,000 to 600,000 distinct CDR3 sequences, approximately 25% seen once. The specimen sequenced was blood. These receptors were taken from a woman between 70 and 85 years old in good health. Each CDR3 is given with its conserved first and last residue.

>TRBV20-1
CSAIVGASAQETQYF
>TRBV10-3
CAIGDFEETQYF
>TRBV20-1
CSARVSGSSYNEQFF
>TRBV20-1
CSASLTSGGQETQYF
>TRBV2
CASSDRGLGTEAFF
>TRBV5-1
CASSLDGGSSYNSPLHF
>TRBV6-2/TRBV6-3
CASSYDAQVAFF
>TRBV7-8
CASSPGRGADTF
>TRBV20-1
CSAMGYTHLAKNIQYF
>TRBV27
CASSSLRGGNEKLFF
>TRBV30
CAWSGQLNTEAFF
>TRBV12-3/TRBV12-4
CASAKEGIYEQFF
>TRBV2
CAAGREKYEQYF
>TRBV5-1
CASSLGNDISTDTQYF
>TRBV5-1
CASSPGQGHSEQFF
>TRBV11-1
CASSLASQGRRDEQFF
>TRBV12-3/TRBV12-4
CASSPDRERRYTF
>TRBV9
CASSVGRTLPGNTIYF
>TRBV3-1
CASSHDTGASGELFF
>TRBV3-1
CASSQDTAVAFF
>TRBV7-3
CASSSQSTGEQYF
>TRBV9
CASSKVRGTGELFF
>TRBV7-2
CASSTQNTGELFF
>TRBV6-1
CASSARGQGYEQYF
>TRBV5-1
CASSLGQEALGEQFF
>TRBV5-1
CASSLASSGGYNERFF
>TRBV20-1
CSAKDSSSYEQYF
>TRBV29-1
CSVAQRSSYNEQFF
>TRBV15
CATSSSLAGPTFIQYF
>TRBV10-2
CASSTVDEQFF
>TRBV12-3/TRBV12-4
CASRPAGNYGYTF
>TRBV7-9
CASSLGQRYEQYF
>TRBV5-1
CASSNATSGGRWQFF
>TRBV4-2
CASSQVIGVGNIQYF
>TRBV29-1
CSAAGDSTDTQYF
>TRBV6-2/TRBV6-3
CASGEVAGKRFF
>TRBV29-1
CSVQGQNTEAFF
>TRBV29-1
CSARQSNTEAFF
>TRBV6-2/TRBV6-3
CASSFRTVALYF
>TRBV5-1
CASSRGRLAMINEQFF
>TRBV20-1
CSAMARGGNTGELFF
>TRBV6-6
CASSKARGTGDYEQYF
>TRBV29-1
CSGGPGTRSYGYTF
>TRBV9
CASSVTSVVYNSPLHF
>TRBV7-2
CASSLAHTGGYYEQYF
>TRBV7-6
CASSWALAAQETQYF
>TRBV20-1
CSAKPTGFGDEQYF
>TRBV12-3/TRBV12-4
CASSTWGGETQYF
>TRBV6-5
CASSWDRECTEAFF
>TRBV20-1
CSARGGSTNEKLFF
>TRBV12-3/TRBV12-4
CASSTVAGAAETQYF
>TRBV7-3
CASSLSGQNYEQYF